Described below is a single T cell receptor (beta chain) sequence and its context. TCRdb's copy holds only in-frame clones and misses some; the assay was immunoSEQ multiplex PCR. The sample includes 89,000 or so clones, 70% to 90% seen only once; the top ten take less than 0.85%. The sampling schedule covered blood at baseline, cycle 4 day 1, and cycle 7 day 1. This sample was included in a study of OX40 agonist ivuxolimab in advanced cancers. About the study: Patients were dosed with the agonistic anti-OX40 (CD134) antibody ivuxolimab. Males comprised 82.7% of the group, whose mean age was approximately 60 years (range about 23 to 80).

Germline CDR1 reads SGHDT; CDR2 reads YYEEEE. The germline V and J ends were trimmed by 4 bases and 4 bases, with 9 bases remaining between them. The CDR3 has 13 residues. This rearrangement joins TRBV5-6 to TRBJ1-3; TRBD1 is a possible D gene (5 bases). This material consisted of CD4+ or CD8+ T cells sorted from blood, taken in a trial of the OX40 agonist ivuxolimab. The source of this sequence is an adult with an advanced solid tumor such as melanoma, head and neck, liver or kidney cancer. The CDR3 DNA is TGTGCCAGCAGCCGGAGGGGCGGAAACACCATATATTTT. Amino acids: CASSRRGGNTIYF.